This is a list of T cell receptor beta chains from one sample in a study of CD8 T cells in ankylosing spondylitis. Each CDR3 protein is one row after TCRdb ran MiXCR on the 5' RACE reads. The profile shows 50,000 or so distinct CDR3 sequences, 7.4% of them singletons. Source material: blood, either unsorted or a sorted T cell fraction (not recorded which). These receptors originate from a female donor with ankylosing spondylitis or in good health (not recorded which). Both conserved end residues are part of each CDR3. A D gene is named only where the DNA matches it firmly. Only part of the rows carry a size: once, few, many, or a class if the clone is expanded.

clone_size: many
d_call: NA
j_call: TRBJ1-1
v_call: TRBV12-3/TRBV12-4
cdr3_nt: TGTGCCAGCAGTCAAACAAATTCCCAGGGGAACACTGAAGCTTTCTTT
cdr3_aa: CASSQTNSQGNTEAFF

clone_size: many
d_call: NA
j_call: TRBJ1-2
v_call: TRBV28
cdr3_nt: TGTGCCAGCGGATCATCGGGAGCAGATAACTATGGCTACACCTTC
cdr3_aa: CASGSSGADNYGYTF

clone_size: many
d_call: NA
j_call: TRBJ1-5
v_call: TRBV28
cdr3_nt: TGTGCCAGCAGTCCTAGGGCGAGAGGAAGCAATCAGCCCCAGCATTTT
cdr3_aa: CASSPRARGSNQPQHF

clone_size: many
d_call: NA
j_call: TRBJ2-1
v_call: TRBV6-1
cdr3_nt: TGTGCCAGCCGCTGGGGGACGGGCGCTTACAATGAGCAGTTCTTC
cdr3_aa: CASRWGTGAYNEQFF

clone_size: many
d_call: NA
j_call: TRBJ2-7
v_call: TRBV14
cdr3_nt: TGTGCCAGCAGCCAAAATCAGGGCTGGGCAAATGTAGGCGAGCAGTACTTC
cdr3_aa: CASSQNQGWANVGEQYF

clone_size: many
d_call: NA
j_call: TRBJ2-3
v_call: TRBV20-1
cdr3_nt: TGCAGTGCTAGAGGGGGATCCCACACAGATACGCAGTATTTT
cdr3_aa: CSARGGSHTDTQYF

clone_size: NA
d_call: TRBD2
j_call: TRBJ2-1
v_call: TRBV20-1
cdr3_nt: TGCTGTGCAACGCAACCCGAGACTAGCGGGGAGGGTGAGCAGTTCTTC
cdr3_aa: CCATQPETSGEGEQFF

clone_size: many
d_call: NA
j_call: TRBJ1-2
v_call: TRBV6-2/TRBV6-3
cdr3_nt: TGTGCCAGCAGCGCCTCGGGCACTAACTATGGCTACACCTTC
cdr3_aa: CASSASGTNYGYTF

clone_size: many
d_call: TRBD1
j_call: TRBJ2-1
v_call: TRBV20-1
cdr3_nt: TGCAGTGCTAGCCTCACTTTGTCCGGACAGGGAAGGATCTTC
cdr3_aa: CSASLTLSGQGRIF

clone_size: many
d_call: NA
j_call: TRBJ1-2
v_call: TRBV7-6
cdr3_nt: TGTGCCAGCAGCTTAGATGGGGGTATTTATGGCTACACCTTC
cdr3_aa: CASSLDGGIYGYTF

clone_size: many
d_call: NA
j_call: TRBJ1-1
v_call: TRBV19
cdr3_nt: TGTGCCAGTAGTCCGACAGGGAACACTGAAGCTTTCTTT
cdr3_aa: CASSPTGNTEAFF

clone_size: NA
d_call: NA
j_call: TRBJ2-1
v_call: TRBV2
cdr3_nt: TGTGCCAGCAGAGGGGACGGATCTGATGAGCAGTTCTTC
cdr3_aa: CASRGDGSDEQFF

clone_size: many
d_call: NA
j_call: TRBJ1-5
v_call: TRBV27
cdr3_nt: TGTGCCAGCGGTGGGGCCCGGAATCAGCCCCAGCATTTT
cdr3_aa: CASGGARNQPQHF

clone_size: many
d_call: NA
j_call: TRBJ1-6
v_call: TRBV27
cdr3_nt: TGTGCCAGCAGTTTGGGGACGAGTACTTCACCCCTCCACTTT
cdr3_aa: CASSLGTSTSPLHF

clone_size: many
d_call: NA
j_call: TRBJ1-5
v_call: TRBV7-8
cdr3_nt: TGTGCCAGCAGCTTAGATGGGGGCAATAGCAATCAGCCCCAGCATTTT
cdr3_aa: CASSLDGGNSNQPQHF

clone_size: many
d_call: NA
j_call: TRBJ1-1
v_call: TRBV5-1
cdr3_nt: TGCGCCAGCAGCTTGGACAGTAACACTGAAGCTTTCTTT
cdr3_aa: CASSLDSNTEAFF

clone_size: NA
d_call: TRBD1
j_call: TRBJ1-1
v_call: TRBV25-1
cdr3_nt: TGTGCCAGCACTCCCCGGGACAGGAACACTGAAGCTTTCTTT
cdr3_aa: CASTPRDRNTEAFF

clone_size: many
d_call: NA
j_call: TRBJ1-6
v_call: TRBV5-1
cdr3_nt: TGCGCCAGCAGCTTTAATGGGGCCGATAATTCACCCCTCCACTTT
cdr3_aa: CASSFNGADNSPLHF

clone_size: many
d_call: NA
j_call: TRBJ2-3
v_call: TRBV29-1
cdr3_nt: TGCAGCGTGGGGGGCCGCCGGGCCCCAGATACGCAGTATTTT
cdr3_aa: CSVGGRRAPDTQYF

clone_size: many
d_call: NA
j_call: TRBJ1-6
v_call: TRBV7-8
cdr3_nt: TGTGCCAGCAGCTTAGTAACCACTAATTCACCCCTCCACTTT
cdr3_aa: CASSLVTTNSPLHF

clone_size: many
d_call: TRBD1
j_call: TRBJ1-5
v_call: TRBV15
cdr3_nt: TGTGCCACCAGCAGCCCTCATATCAGGGGGCATCAGCCCCAGCATTTT
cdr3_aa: CATSSPHIRGHQPQHF

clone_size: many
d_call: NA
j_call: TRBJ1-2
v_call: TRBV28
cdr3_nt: TGTGCCAGCAGTTTAGGGCAGAACTATGGCTACACCTTC
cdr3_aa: CASSLGQNYGYTF

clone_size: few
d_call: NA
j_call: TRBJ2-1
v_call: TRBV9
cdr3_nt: TGTGCCAGCAGCGTAGCCCCAGGACAGAACCCCTACAATGAGCAGTTCTTC
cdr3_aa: CASSVAPGQNPYNEQFF

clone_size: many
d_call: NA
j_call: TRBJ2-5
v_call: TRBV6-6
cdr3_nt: TGTGCCAGCAGCCGCATGGAGACCCAGTACTTC
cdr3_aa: CASSRMETQYF

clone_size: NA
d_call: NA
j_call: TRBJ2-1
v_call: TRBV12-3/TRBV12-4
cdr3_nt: TGTGCCAGCAGTTTGCTGTTGGGCCTTCGGCTACTTTACAATGAGCAGTTCTTC
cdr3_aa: CASSLLLGLRLLYNEQFF

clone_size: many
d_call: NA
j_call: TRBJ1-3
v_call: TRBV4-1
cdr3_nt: TGCGCCAGCAGCCAAGAGGGGGTCTCTGGAAACACCATATATTTT
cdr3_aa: CASSQEGVSGNTIYF

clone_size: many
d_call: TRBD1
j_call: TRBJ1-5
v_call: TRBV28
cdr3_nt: TGTGCCAGCACGGGAGGGGGCGGTAATCAGCCCCAGCATTTT
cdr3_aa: CASTGGGGNQPQHF

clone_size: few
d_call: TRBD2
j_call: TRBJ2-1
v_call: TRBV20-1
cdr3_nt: TGCAGTGCTAGGGAGCAGAAAACTAGCGGGGAGCAGTTCTTC
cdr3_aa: CSAREQKTSGEQFF

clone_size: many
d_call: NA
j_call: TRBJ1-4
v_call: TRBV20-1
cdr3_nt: TGCAGTGCTAGAGTCCCCCGGCAGGGAGGCGAAAAACTGTTTTTT
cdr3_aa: CSARVPRQGGEKLFF

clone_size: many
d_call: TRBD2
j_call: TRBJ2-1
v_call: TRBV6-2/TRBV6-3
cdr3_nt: TGTGCCAGCAGTTACATAGCGGGGGGGGCCTACAATGAGCAGTTCTTC
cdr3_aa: CASSYIAGGAYNEQFF

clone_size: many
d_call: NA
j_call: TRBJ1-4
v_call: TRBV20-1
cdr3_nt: TGCAGTGCTAATACTGGGCTTTACGAAAAACTGTTTTTT
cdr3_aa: CSANTGLYEKLFF

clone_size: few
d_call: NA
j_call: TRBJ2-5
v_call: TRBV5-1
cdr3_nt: TGCGCCAGCAGCTTGGGACGTACCGGCGGGGAGACCCAGTACTTC
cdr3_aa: CASSLGRTGGETQYF

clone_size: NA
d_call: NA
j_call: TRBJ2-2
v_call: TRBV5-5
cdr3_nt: TGTGCCAGCAGCTTGATGGTGGGGAAGACGGGGGAGCTGTTTTTT
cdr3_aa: CASSLMVGKTGELFF

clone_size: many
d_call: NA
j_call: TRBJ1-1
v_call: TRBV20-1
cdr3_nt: TGCAGTGCATACCCCGGGACCGCCCCTCAGAACACTGAAGCTTTCTTT
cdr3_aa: CSAYPGTAPQNTEAFF

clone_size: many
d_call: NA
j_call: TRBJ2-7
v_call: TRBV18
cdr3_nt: TGTGCCAGCTCACCCGGGGACATTAGCTCCTACGAGCAGTACTTC
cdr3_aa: CASSPGDISSYEQYF

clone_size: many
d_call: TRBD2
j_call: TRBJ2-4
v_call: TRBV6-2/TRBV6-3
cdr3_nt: TGTGCCAGCAGTCTCCGACTAGCGGGGGGGCGTACTGTCCCAAACATTCAGTACTTC
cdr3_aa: CASSLRLAGGRTVPNIQYF

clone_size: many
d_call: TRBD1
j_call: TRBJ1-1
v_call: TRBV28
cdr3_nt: TGTGCCAGCAGCCCGGGACAGATGAACACTGAAGCTTTCTTT
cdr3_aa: CASSPGQMNTEAFF

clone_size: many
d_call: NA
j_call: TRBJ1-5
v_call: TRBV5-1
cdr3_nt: TGCGCCAGCAGCGCCGGGGGGGACCGGGGTCAGCCCCAGCATTTT
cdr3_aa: CASSAGGDRGQPQHF

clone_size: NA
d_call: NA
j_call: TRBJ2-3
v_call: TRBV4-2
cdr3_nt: TGTGCCAGCAGCCAAGCACCATCACGGGGGAGCACAGATACGCAGTATTTT
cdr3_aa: CASSQAPSRGSTDTQYF

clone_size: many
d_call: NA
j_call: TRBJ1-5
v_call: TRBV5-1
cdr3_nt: TGCGCCAGCAGCTCACCCCAGGAAAACAATCAGCCCCAGCATTTT
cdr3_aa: CASSSPQENNQPQHF